The rows below give T cell receptor beta chains drawn from one sample of a study of Graves' ophthalmopathy and Graves' hyperthyroidism. TCRdb analysed the multiplex PCR reads with MiXCR anew, one entry per CDR3 protein. The sample carries about 550,000 distinct CDR3 sequences, about 35% recorded once. Specimen: peripheral blood or thyroid tissue (not recorded which). The origin of the receptors is an adult man with Graves' hyperthyroidism. CDR3s include the opening cysteine and the closing phenylalanine or tryptophan. The D gene is left open where the match is weak. Clone size appears in some rows only: once, few, many, or a class for an expanded clone.

>many|NA|TRBV7-8|TRBJ2-7
TGTGCCAGCAGCTTCACACCAACGGGCGAGCAGTACTTC
CASSFTPTGEQYF
>many|NA|TRBV10-3|TRBJ1-3
TGTGCCATCAGTGAGTCGATGGGAGGCTCTGGAAACACCATATATTTT
CAISESMGGSGNTIYF
>NA|NA|TRBV13|TRBJ2-1
TGTGCCAGCAGCGGCAACAACTACAATGAGCAGTTCTTC
CASSGNNYNEQFF
>NA|TRBD1|TRBV6-6|TRBJ2-7
TGTGCCAGCAGTTACTCGAAAGCTGAGACAGGGGGCTACGAGCAGTACTTC
CASSYSKAETGGYEQYF
>few|NA|TRBV7-2|TRBJ1-4
TGTGCCAGCAGCTTAGTGCGGGCGGGACCGGGACTATATGAAAAACTGTTTTTT
CASSLVRAGPGLYEKLFF
>many|NA|TRBV6-5|TRBJ1-1
TGTGCCAGCACCTTGGTTTCAGGGAATGGTGAAGCTTTCTTT
CASTLVSGNGEAFF
>NA|NA|TRBV9|TRBJ1-1
TGTGCCAGCAGCGTAGGGGCTAGCGGCACTGAAGCTTTCTTT
CASSVGASGTEAFF
>NA|NA|TRBV5-1|TRBJ1-1
TGCGTCAGCTACGAAGGGGCGATGAACACTGAAGCTTTCTTT
CVSYEGAMNTEAFF
>many|TRBD2|TRBV15|TRBJ2-5
TGTGCCACCAGCAGAGGTGGTAGCGGGCTAGGAGGTATCGAGACCCAGTACTTC
CATSRGGSGLGGIETQYF
>many|NA|TRBV12-3/TRBV12-4|TRBJ2-5
TGTGCCAGCAGTCCCCGGGGCAGCCAAGAGACCCAGTACTTC
CASSPRGSQETQYF
>many|TRBD2|TRBV5-5|TRBJ2-7
TGTGCCAGCAGCTCGGGCGGGGGGCCCTACGAGCAGTACTTC
CASSSGGGPYEQYF
>NA|NA|TRBV20-1|TRBJ2-3
TGCAGTGCTAGAGATAACTTTCCGGGACTTATGAGAAATACGCAGTATTTT
CSARDNFPGLMRNTQYF
>NA|NA|TRBV5-1|TRBJ1-2
TGCGCCAGCAGCACCCGCTACACCTTC
CASSTRYTF
>NA|NA|TRBV27|TRBJ2-7
TGTGCCAGCAGTACATCACAGGGCCACGAGCAGTACTTC
CASSTSQGHEQYF
>NA|TRBD2|TRBV7-9|TRBJ2-2
TGTGCCAGCAGCTTGTTCGGCGGGACTAGCGTCACCGGGGAGCTGTTTTTT
CASSLFGGTSVTGELFF
>many|NA|TRBV3-1|TRBJ1-2
TGTGCCAGCAGCCAGCAGGGGCATGGCTACACCTTC
CASSQQGHGYTF
>NA|NA|TRBV28|TRBJ1-2
TGTGCCAGCAGCCCAAACCGAAGAGCTATTAAGGGCTACACCTTC
CASSPNRRAIKGYTF
>NA|TRBD2|TRBV7-2|TRBJ2-7
TGTGCCAGCAGGCTAGCGGGAGGCGCAGATACGCAGTACTTC
CASRLAGGADTQYF
>many|NA|TRBV3-1|TRBJ1-2
TGTGCCAGCAGCCAAGGATTGACAGGCGGGGTCTATGGCTACACCTTC
CASSQGLTGGVYGYTF
>many|NA|TRBV29-1|TRBJ2-2
TGCAGCGTTGAGGGATTAGCGGCAGCGAACACCGGGGAGCTGTTTTTT
CSVEGLAAANTGELFF
>many|NA|TRBV3-1|TRBJ1-2
TGTGCCAGCAGCCAAGATCGGCCGTTCTATGGCTACACCTTC
CASSQDRPFYGYTF
>many|TRBD1|TRBV7-9|TRBJ1-2
TGTGCCAGCAGCCCCCCAAAGGGACAGGACAACTATGGCTACACCTTC
CASSPPKGQDNYGYTF
>NA|NA|TRBV29-1|TRBJ2-7
TGCAGCGGTTTTAGGAGCTCCTACGAGCAGTACTTC
CSGFRSSYEQYF
>NA|NA|TRBV5-1|TRBJ2-7
TGCGCCAGCAGCACGGACATATACGAGCAGTACTTC
CASSTDIYEQYF
>NA|NA|TRBV2|TRBJ2-6
TGTGCCAGCAGTGAGATCGCCGTGGCCAACGTCCTGACTTTC
CASSEIAVANVLTF
>NA|NA|TRBV5-1|TRBJ1-2
TGCGCCAGCAGCTTAGCGGGAGTCTTTGGCTACACCTTC
CASSLAGVFGYTF
>many|NA|TRBV7-2|TRBJ2-5
TGTGCCAGCAGCTTAGGAGACGACCAACAAGAGACCCAGTACTTC
CASSLGDDQQETQYF
>many|NA|TRBV15|TRBJ1-2
TGTGCCACCAGCCTATTCGACGTCGGCAGCTATGGCTACACCTTC
CATSLFDVGSYGYTF
>few|TRBD1|TRBV6-2/TRBV6-3|TRBJ2-7
TGTGCCAGCAGTGAGTGGACAGGACGTACCTCCTACGAGCAGTACTTC
CASSEWTGRTSYEQYF
>NA|NA|TRBV10-1|TRBJ2-5
TGCGCCAGCGGGGGGGCCGTCCAAGAGACCCAGTACTTC
CASGGAVQETQYF
>many|NA|TRBV6-5|TRBJ2-7
TGTGCCAGCAGTTACGAAGGCTACGAGCAGTACTTC
CASSYEGYEQYF